Listed here are 5 T cell receptor beta chains from one sample, sequenced in a study of early T cells in non-severe SARS-CoV-2 infection. TCRdb re-called the 5' RACE reads with MiXCR, one entry per CDR3 protein. The sample has approximately 30,000 distinct CDR3 sequences, around 6% seen once. The sequencing sample was made of whole blood. Receptor source: an adult who was a healthcare worker with PCR-confirmed SARS-CoV-2 infection or an uninfected control (not recorded which).

This clonotype is a singleton in its sample. This may come from a read error, since a much larger clone is one base off. The chain uses TRBV28 and TRBJ2-1; no firm D call. The CDR3 contains 13 residues. The germline V gene encodes CDR1 MDHEN and CDR2 SYDVKM. Written as DNA, the CDR3 is TGTGCCAGCGGTTTAGGTGCCAGCAATGAGCAGTTCTTC. Translation gives CASGLGASNEQFF. Variable domain in full (rest from reference TRBV28 and TRBJ2-1): DVKVTQSSRYLVKRTGEKVFLECVQDMDHENMFWYRQDPGLGLRLIYFSYDVKMKEKGDIPEGYSVSREKKERFSLILESASTNQTSMYLCASGLGASNEQFFGPGTRLTVL.

This clonotype occurred many times. V usage is TRBV12-3 or TRBV12-4 and J usage is TRBJ2-2; tentative D call: TRBD2 (6 bases). V was clipped by 5 bases and J by 1 base, with 11 bases between them. The CDR3 loop spans 15 amino acids. DNA of the CDR3: TGTGCCAGCAGTCCCGGGACTCAGAACACCGGGGAGCTGTTTTTT. Translated: CASSPGTQNTGELFF.

The sample holds many counts of this clonotype. This chain connects TRBV18 to TRBJ2-3; no firm D call. The CDR3 runs 14 residues. V lost 5 bases, J lost 1 base, and 10 bases lay in between. Per the germline V gene, CDR1 is KGHSH and CDR2 is LQKENI. The CDR3 DNA is TGTGCCAGCTCATCCGGACCCGGCACAGATACGCAGTATTTT. Translation: CASSSGPGTDTQYF.

V usage is TRBV29-1 and J usage is TRBJ2-7; 8 bases map to TRBD1. V gave up 4 bases and J gave up 5 bases; unmatched junction bases: 4. Per germline, CDR1 SQVTM and CDR2 ANQGSEA. The CDR3 is 12 residues long. The CDR3 DNA reads TGCAGCGTTGTACAGGGGGTCCACGAGCAGTACTTC. Translated, it gives CSVVQGVHEQYF.

This clonotype was picked up many times. The chain recombines TRBV9 with TRBJ1-1; maybe TRBD1 (6 bases). V lost 4 bases to trimming and J lost 1 base, with 8 bases between them. There are 13 residues in the CDR3. Per the germline V gene, CDR1 is SGDLS and CDR2 is YYNGEE. CDR3: CASSRGANTEAFF. The CDR3 nucleotides are TGTGCCAGCAGCCGGGGGGCGAACACTGAAGCTTTCTTT. The full variable domain, in which reference TRBV9 and TRBJ1-1 provide the parts outside the CDR3, is DSGVTQTPKHLITATGQRVTLRCSPRSGDLSVYWYQQSLDQGLQFLIQYYNGEERAKGNILERFSAQQFPDLHSELNLSSLELGDSALYFCASSRGANTEAFFGQGTRLTVV.